This entry concerns a single T cell receptor beta chain. Its antigen is undetermined. This entry comes from a study of OX40 agonist ivuxolimab in advanced cancers. TCRdb's table, derived via immunoSEQ multiplex PCR, lists solely in-frame clones and lacks some. This sample has 60,000 or so clones, with over 75% found just once. Study-level findings and limits: With doses of 0.1-3.0 mg/kg, partial responders showed among the lowest clonal expansion.

The sequencing used CD4+ or CD8+ T cells sorted from blood, collected in a trial of the OX40 agonist ivuxolimab. This clonotype originated in an adult with an advanced solid tumor such as melanoma, head and neck, liver or kidney cancer.

The CDR3 bases are TGTGCCAGCTCACCAAACCGGGTTAGCAATCAGCCCCAGCATTTT. It translates to CASSPNRVSNQPQHF. The chain carries TRBV18 and TRBJ1-5; no definite D call. The germline gives CDR1 KGHSH, CDR2 LQKENI. With 2 bases removed from V and 0 bases from J, the gap between germline ends came to 8 bases. This CDR3 contains 15 residues.